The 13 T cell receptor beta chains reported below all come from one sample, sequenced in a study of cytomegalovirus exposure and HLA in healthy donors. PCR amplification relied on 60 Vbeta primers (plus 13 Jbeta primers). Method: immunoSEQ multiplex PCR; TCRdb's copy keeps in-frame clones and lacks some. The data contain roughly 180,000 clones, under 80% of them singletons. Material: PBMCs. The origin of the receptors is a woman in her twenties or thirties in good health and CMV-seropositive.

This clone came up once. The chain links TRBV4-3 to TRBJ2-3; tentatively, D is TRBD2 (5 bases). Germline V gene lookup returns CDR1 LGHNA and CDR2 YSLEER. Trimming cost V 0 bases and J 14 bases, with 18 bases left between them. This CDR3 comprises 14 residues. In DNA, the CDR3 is TGCGCCAGCAGCCAAGATGAGAGGGTAGGACCCGCGTATTTT. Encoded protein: CASSQDERVGPAYF.

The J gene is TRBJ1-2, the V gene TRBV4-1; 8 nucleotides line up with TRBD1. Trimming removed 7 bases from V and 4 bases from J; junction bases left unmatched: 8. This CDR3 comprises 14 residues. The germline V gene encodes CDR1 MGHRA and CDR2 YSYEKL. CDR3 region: CASTKTGAGYGYTF. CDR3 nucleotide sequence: TGCGCCAGCACCAAGACAGGGGCTGGCTATGGCTACACCTTC.

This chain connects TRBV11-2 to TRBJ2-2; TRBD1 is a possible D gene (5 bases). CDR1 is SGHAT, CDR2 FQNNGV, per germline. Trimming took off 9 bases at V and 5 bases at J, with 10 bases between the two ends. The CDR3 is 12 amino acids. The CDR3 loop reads CARARVTGELFF. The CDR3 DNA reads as TGTGCCAGGGCCAGGGTAACCGGGGAGCTGTTTTTT.

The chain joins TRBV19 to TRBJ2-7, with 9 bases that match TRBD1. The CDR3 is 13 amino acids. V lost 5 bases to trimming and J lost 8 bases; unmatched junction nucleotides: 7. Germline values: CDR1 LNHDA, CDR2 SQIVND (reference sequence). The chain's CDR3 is CASSPWGQGKQYF. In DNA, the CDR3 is TGTGCCAGTAGTCCGTGGGGACAGGGAAAGCAGTACTTC.

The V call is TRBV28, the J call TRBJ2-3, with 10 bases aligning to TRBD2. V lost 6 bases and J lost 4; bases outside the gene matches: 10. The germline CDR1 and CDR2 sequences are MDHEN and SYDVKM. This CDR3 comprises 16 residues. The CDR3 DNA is TGTGCCAGCAGCCCCCCCCAGCGGGGGGGCCCAGATACGCAGTATTTT. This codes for CASSPPQRGGPDTQYF.

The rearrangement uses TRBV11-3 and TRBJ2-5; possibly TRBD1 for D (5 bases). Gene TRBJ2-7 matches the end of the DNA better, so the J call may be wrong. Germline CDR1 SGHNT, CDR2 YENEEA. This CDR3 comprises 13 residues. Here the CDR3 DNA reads TGTGCCAGCAGTACCGACAGCTCCTACGAGCAGTACTTC. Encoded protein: CASSTDSSYEQYF.

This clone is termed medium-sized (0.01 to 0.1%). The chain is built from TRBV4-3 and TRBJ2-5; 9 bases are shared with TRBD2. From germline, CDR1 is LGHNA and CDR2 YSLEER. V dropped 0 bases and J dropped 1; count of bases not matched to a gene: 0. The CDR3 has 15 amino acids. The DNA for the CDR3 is TGCGCCAGCAGCCAAGAGCGGGGGGGCCAAGAGACCCAGTACTTC. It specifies CASSQERGGQETQYF.

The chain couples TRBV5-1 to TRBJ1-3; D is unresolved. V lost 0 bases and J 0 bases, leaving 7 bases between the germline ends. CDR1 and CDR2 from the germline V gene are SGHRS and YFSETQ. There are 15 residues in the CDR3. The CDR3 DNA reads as TGCGCCAGCAGCTTGGACATCTTCTCTGGAAACACCATATATTTT. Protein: CASSLDIFSGNTIYF.

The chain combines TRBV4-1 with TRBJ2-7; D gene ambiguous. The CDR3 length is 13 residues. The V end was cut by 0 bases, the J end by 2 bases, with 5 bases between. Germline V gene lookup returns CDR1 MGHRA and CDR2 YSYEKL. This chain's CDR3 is CASSQESAYEQYF. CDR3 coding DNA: TGCGCCAGCAGCCAAGAATCTGCCTACGAGCAGTACTTC.

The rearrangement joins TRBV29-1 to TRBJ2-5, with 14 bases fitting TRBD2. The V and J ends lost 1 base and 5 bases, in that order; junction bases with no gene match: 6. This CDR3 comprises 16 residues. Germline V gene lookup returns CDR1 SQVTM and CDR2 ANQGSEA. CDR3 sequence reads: CSVEGRLAGGHETQYF. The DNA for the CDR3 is TGCAGCGTTGAAGGGCGACTAGCGGGGGGGCACGAGACCCAGTACTTC.

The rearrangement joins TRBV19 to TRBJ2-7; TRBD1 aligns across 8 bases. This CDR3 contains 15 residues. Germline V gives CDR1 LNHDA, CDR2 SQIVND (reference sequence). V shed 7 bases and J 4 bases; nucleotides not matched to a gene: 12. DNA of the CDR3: TGTGCCAGTACCGCCGCACTGGACAGGGCATACGAGCAGTACTTC. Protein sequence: CASTAALDRAYEQYF. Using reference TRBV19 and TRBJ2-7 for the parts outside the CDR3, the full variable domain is DGGITQSPKYLFRKEGQNVTLSCEQNLNHDAMYWYRQDPGQGLRLIYYSQIVNDFQKGDIAEGYSVSREKKESFPLTVTSAQKNPTAFYLCASTAALDRAYEQYFGPGTRLTVT.

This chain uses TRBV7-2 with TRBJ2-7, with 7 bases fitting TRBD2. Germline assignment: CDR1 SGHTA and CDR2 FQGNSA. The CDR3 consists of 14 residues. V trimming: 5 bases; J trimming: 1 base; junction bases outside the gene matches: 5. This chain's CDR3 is CASSQGLRSYEQYF. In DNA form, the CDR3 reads TGTGCCAGCAGCCAGGGACTACGATCCTACGAGCAGTACTTC.

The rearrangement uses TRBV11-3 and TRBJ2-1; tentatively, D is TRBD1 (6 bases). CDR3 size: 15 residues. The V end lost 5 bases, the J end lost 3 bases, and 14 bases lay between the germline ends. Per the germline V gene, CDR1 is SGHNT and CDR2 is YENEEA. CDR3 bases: TGTGCCAGCAGCAAAACAGGGAGCGGCTACAATGAGCAGTTCTTC. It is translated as CASSKTGSGYNEQFF.